These 30 T cell receptor beta chains share one sample of origin, sequenced in a study of neurological immune-mediated disorders (dated by TCRdb to between 2019 and 2020). Receptor amplification or capture employed 5' RACE. TCRdb lists the instrument as Illumina HiSeq 2500. TCRdb redid the processing of the public reads, applying fastp at Q25 and MiXCR, and retained in-frame beta chains. When rows share a CDR3 protein, they turn into one entry using the most common DNA and genes. The table for this sample lists 35,000 or so distinct CDR3 sequences; roughly 3.2% of them were counted only once. Clones ranked in the top ten supply about 8.3% of the sample. The sample's time point label is to be understood as: longitudinal time-point 1 (baseline). Sequencing input: PBMCs. These receptors were collected from a woman in her fifties or sixties with multiple sclerosis.

This clonotype was recorded many times. V usage is TRBV9 and J usage is TRBJ2-6, with 9 bases that match TRBD1. The CDR3 loop spans 19 amino acids. With V trimmed by 4 bases and J by 0 bases, 11 bases remained unmatched. CDR1 and CDR2 (germline): SGDLS, YYNGEE. The CDR3 region is CASSLEGGQGFSGANVLTF. CDR3 sequence (DNA): TGTGCCAGCAGCCTCGAGGGGGGACAGGGCTTCTCTGGGGCCAACGTCCTGACTTTC.

This clonotype was detected many times. This chain connects TRBV15 to TRBJ1-1; D gene ambiguous. The CDR3 sequence is 16 residues long. Trimming removed 0 bases from V and 0 bases from J, with 11 bases in between. Germline V gives CDR1 LNHNV, CDR2 YYDKDF (reference sequence). CDR3 sequence reads: CATSRDPQGLNTEAFF. CDR3 DNA sequence: TGTGCCACCAGCAGAGATCCACAAGGCCTGAACACTGAAGCTTTCTTT.

The rearrangement links TRBV4-2 to TRBJ2-2; D is uncertain. The CDR3 is 15 residues long. The germline V gene has CDR1 LGHNA and CDR2 YNFKEQ. V was clipped by 4 bases and J by 2 bases, with 11 bases between them. CDR3 coding DNA: TGTGCCAGCAGCCCCCGGAACCCTAACACCGGGGAGCTGTTTTTT. It translates to CASSPRNPNTGELFF.

The sample holds many counts of this clonotype. This sequence joins TRBV20-1 and TRBJ2-2; D is perhaps TRBD1 (5 bases). This CDR3 contains 16 residues. Trimming took 0 bases from V and 2 from J, leaving 13 bases between them. Germline V gene lookup returns CDR1 DFQATT and CDR2 SNEGSKA (reference sequence). CDR3 bases: TGCAGTGCTAGAGATGGTTGGACACCTAACACCGGGGAGCTGTTTTTT. The encoded protein is CSARDGWTPNTGELFF.

This clonotype was observed many times. This rearrangement joins TRBV4-1 to TRBJ2-1; TRBD1 matches at 7 bases. The CDR3 is 15 amino acids. Germline V gene data show CDR1 as MGHRA and CDR2 as YSYEKL. V lost 1 base, J lost 3 bases, and 3 bases stayed unmatched. The CDR3 is CASSQVGTDYNEQFF. CDR3 DNA: TGCGCCAGCAGCCAAGTTGGGACAGACTACAATGAGCAGTTCTTC.

This clonotype was found many times. The chain carries TRBV20-1 and TRBJ1-2; weak D call: TRBD1 (5 bases). Looked up from germline, CDR1 is DFQATT and CDR2 is SNEGSKA (reference sequence). V lost 1 base and J lost 3, with 18 bases in between. The CDR3 length is 16 residues. The CDR3 region has the DNA TGCAGTGCTAGAGTAAGGGACGGGTCGGGAGACTATGGCTACACCTTC. Amino acids: CSARVRDGSGDYGYTF.

This clonotype was recorded many times. The V gene is TRBV5-1, the J gene TRBJ2-2; D ambiguous. This CDR3 has 15 amino acids. Trimming stripped 9 bases from V and 0 bases from J, with 15 bases between. Looked up from germline, CDR1 is SGHRS and CDR2 is YFSETQ. For the CDR3, the DNA is TGCGCCACCAAAACGGCGCCCGCGAACACCGGGGAGCTGTTTTTT. Translation gives CATKTAPANTGELFF.

This clonotype was detected ten times or more. The junction departs from the called germline gene at one end, perhaps through a read error. The chain couples TRBV7-7 to TRBJ2-3; D may be TRBD1 or TRBD2 (6 bases each). The CDR3 consists of 16 residues. Germline values: CDR1 SSHAT, CDR2 FNYEAQ (reference sequence). The CDR3 is CASSLAVAGGTDTQYF. The CDR3 coding sequence is TGTGCTAGCAGCTTAGCGGTCGCAGGGGGCACAGATACGCAGTATTTT.

The rearrangement joins TRBV11-2 to TRBJ1-2, with D hard to call. The CDR3 is 13 residues long. Germline CDR1 and CDR2: SGHAT and FQNNGV. V was trimmed by 4 bases and J by 8 bases, leaving 14 bases between them. The CDR3 nucleotides read TGTGCCAGCAGCTCGTCGGCCTTGAGGGGCTACACCTTC. Its protein is CASSSSALRGYTF.

This clonotype was observed at least ten times. The chain joins TRBV20-1 to TRBJ2-5; a weak D match, TRBD1 (6 bases). CDR1 DFQATT and CDR2 SNEGSKA come from the germline V gene (reference sequence). V lost 3 bases and J 4 bases, leaving 9 bases between the germline ends. This CDR3 region has 12 residues. The CDR3 region is CSASVGGETQYF. CDR3 coding DNA: TGCAGTGCTAGTGTAGGGGGAGAGACCCAGTACTTC.

This clonotype has a count of ten or more. This may be a read error, as it is one base from a much larger clone. This likely comes from a read error, as the CDR3 has no conserved phenylalanine or tryptophan at its end. The chain joins TRBV7-9 to TRBJ1-5; D gene unclear. V was trimmed by 3 bases and J by 9 bases, leaving 6 bases between them. The germline CDR1 and CDR2 sequences are SEHNR and FQNEAQ (reference sequence). This CDR3 comprises 11 residues. The CDR3 here is CASSFPGPQHC. The CDR3 DNA is TGTGCCAGCAGCTTTCCGGGGCCCCAGCATTGT.

This clonotype was picked up many times. The V call is TRBV20-1, the J call TRBJ1-5; TRBD1 aligns across 7 bases. CDR3 length equals 15 residues. In germline, CDR1 is DFQATT, CDR2 SNEGSKA (reference sequence). Trimming removed 1 base from V and 3 bases from J; junction bases left unmatched: 6. CDR3 sequence reads: CSARAPGQNNQPQHF. CDR3 DNA sequence: TGCAGTGCTAGAGCGCCGGGACAGAACAATCAGCCCCAGCATTTT.

This clonotype was counted ten times or more. V is TRBV4-2 and J is TRBJ2-7; 8 bases fit TRBD2. V was clipped by 4 bases and J by 3 bases; unmatched bases: 5. This CDR3 spans 14 amino acids. Germline values: CDR1 LGHNA, CDR2 YNFKEQ. CDR3 amino acids: CASSPTGGLYEQYF. CDR3 coding DNA: TGTGCCAGCAGCCCGACGGGGGGGCTCTACGAGCAGTACTTC.

There are many counts of this clonotype. Possible read error: a much larger clone is one base away. The chain employs TRBV19 and TRBJ1-5; D is unresolved. Germline values: CDR1 LNHDA, CDR2 SQIVND (reference sequence). CDR3 size: 12 residues. CDR3 in amino acids: CDSTDGFQPQHF. CDR3 nucleotides: TGTGACAGCACGGACGGGTTTCAGCCCCAGCATTTT.

Many counts were recorded for this clonotype. J is TRBJ1-6 and V is TRBV15; TRBD1 might be the D (5 bases). Trimming pared 4 bases from V and 10 bases from J, leaving 23 bases between. CDR1 is LNHNV, CDR2 YYDKDF, per germline (reference sequence). CDR3 length: 17 amino acids. CDR3 loop: CATSIGLAGLGASPLHF. CDR3 nucleotide sequence: TGTGCCACCAGCATAGGACTCGCGGGCCTCGGGGCATCACCCCTCCACTTT. The full variable domain, rest sourced from reference TRBV15 and TRBJ1-6, is DAMVIQNPRYQVTQFGKPVTLSCSQTLNHNVMYWYQQKSSQAPKLLFHYYDKDFNNEADTPDNFQSRRPNTSFCFLDIRSPGLGDTAMYLCATSIGLAGLGASPLHFGNGTRLTVT.

This clonotype was seen ten or more times. V gene TRBV5-5 combines with J gene TRBJ2-3; the D call may be TRBD1 or TRBD2 (5 bases each). The V end was cut by 4 bases, the J end by 3 bases, with 15 bases between. The CDR3 sequence is 15 residues long. CDR1 is SGHKS and CDR2 is YYEKEE in the germline V gene (reference sequence). This chain's CDR3 is CASSRDGVRTDTQYF. CDR3 in DNA: TGTGCCAGCAGCCGGGACGGAGTGAGAACAGATACGCAGTATTTT.

At least ten counts were recorded for this clonotype. CDR3 sequence (DNA): TGTGCCAGCAGTTTAACCCCCCGACTAGCGGGGACAACCGGGGAGCTGTTTTTT. Translating gives CASSLTPRLAGTTGELFF. This chain joins TRBV27 and TRBJ2-2, with 11 bases fitting TRBD2. The CDR3 extends over 18 amino acids. Trimming at V came to 2 bases and at J to 5 bases, leaving 10 bases not matched to a gene. CDR1 is MNHEY, CDR2 SMNVEV, per germline (reference sequence).

This clonotype was seen repeatedly, ten times or more. This chain links TRBV6-1 with TRBJ2-1; 10 nucleotides match TRBD1. Per germline, CDR1 MNHNS and CDR2 SASEGT. The CDR3 is made up of 16 amino acids. Trimming at V came to 7 bases and at J to 9 bases, leaving 15 bases not matched to a gene. The CDR3 spells CASTGRLSGQGIEQFF. In DNA, the CDR3 is TGTGCCAGCACCGGTCGCCTATCGGGACAGGGGATTGAGCAGTTCTTC.

In its sample, this clonotype was seen many times. J is TRBJ1-1 and V is TRBV5-5, with a possible D match to TRBD1 (6 bases). Germline values: CDR1 SGHKS, CDR2 YYEKEE (reference sequence). Trimming stripped 5 bases from V and 5 bases from J, with 22 bases between. The CDR3 extends over 16 amino acids. The CDR3 here is CASRRAGTQDLTEAFF. The CDR3 DNA is TGTGCCAGCAGGCGCGCCGGGACACAAGATTTAACTGAAGCTTTCTTT.

This clonotype was picked up many times. V usage is TRBV19 and J usage is TRBJ1-1; tentative D call: TRBD1 (5 bases). CDR1 is LNHDA, CDR2 SQIVND, per germline (reference sequence). Deletions cut 9 bases from V and 6 bases from J, with 14 bases between. The CDR3 totals 12 residues. In nucleotides, the CDR3 is TGTGCCAGCGCGGGGGATAGATCTGAAGCTTTCTTT. Translated: CASAGDRSEAFF.

This clonotype came up many times. The genes are TRBV19 and TRBJ1-1; the D is unclear. Trimming took 9 bases from V and 6 from J, leaving 23 bases between them. This CDR3 region has 15 residues. Germline CDR1 and CDR2: LNHDA and SQIVND (reference sequence). The CDR3 spells CASAVGRVGLAEAFF. In nucleotides, the CDR3 is TGTGCCAGCGCCGTCGGACGGGTGGGTTTGGCTGAAGCTTTCTTT.

This clonotype was detected ten times or more. The chain carries TRBV20-1 and TRBJ1-3, with D uncertain. This CDR3 is built from 14 residues. Germline V gene lookup returns CDR1 DFQATT and CDR2 SNEGSKA (reference sequence). The V end lost 5 bases, the J end lost 0 bases, and 11 bases lay between the germline ends. CDR3 residues: CSAHLSFSGNTIYF. The CDR3 bases are TGCAGTGCTCACCTGAGCTTCTCTGGAAACACCATATATTTT.

In its sample, this clonotype was seen many times. The chain is built from TRBV2 and TRBJ1-5, with D maybe TRBD1 (5 bases). Germline-derived CDR1 and CDR2 are SNHLY and FYNNEI. CDR3 length: 12 amino acids. The V and J ends lost 9 bases and 7 bases respectively, with 13 bases between them. The CDR3 nucleotides read TGTGCCAGTCAAAACGGGGGACAGCCCCAGCATTTT. As protein: CASQNGGQPQHF.

At least ten counts were recorded for this clonotype. V and J are TRBV11-2 and TRBJ2-1, with 9 bases aligning to TRBD1. CDR1 is SGHAT and CDR2 is FQNNGV in the germline V gene. The CDR3 length is 14 residues. With V trimmed by 6 bases and J by 9 bases, 9 bases remained unmatched. CDR3 DNA: TGTGCCAGCAGGTCGCCGGGACAGGGCGTTGAGCAGTTCTTC. Translating gives CASRSPGQGVEQFF.

This clonotype was observed at least ten times. The chain combines TRBV28 with TRBJ1-4; 8 bases match TRBD1. The germline gives CDR1 MDHEN, CDR2 SYDVKM. Trimming removed 6 bases from V and 11 bases from J; junction bases left unmatched: 5. This CDR3 is built from 12 residues. CDR3 in DNA: TGTGCCAGCAGGGGGGGACAGGACAAACTGTTTTTT. It codes for CASRGGQDKLFF.

This clonotype appeared many times. The rearrangement joins TRBV28 to TRBJ2-3; D is unresolved. The CDR3 totals 11 residues. V was cut by 6 bases and J by 11 bases, with 12 bases left in between. The V gene's germline CDR1 is MDHEN and CDR2 SYDVKM. CDR3: CASSIGFMQYF. DNA for the CDR3: TGTGCCAGCAGCATTGGGTTTATGCAGTATTTT.

This clonotype was found many times. The rearrangement uses TRBV5-1 and TRBJ1-1, with 9 positions matching TRBD1. The CDR3 runs 14 residues. The V segment lost 6 bases and the J segment 5 bases; nucleotides outside the gene matches: 8. From germline, CDR1 is SGHRS and CDR2 YFSETQ. The CDR3 sequence is CASNTQGASTEAFF. The CDR3, as DNA: TGCGCCAGCAACACACAGGGGGCGAGTACTGAAGCTTTCTTT.

Many counts were recorded for this clonotype. The rearrangement joins TRBV20-1 to TRBJ1-1; TRBD1 matches at 7 bases. The CDR3 has 14 amino acids. Germline V gene lookup returns CDR1 DFQATT and CDR2 SNEGSKA (reference sequence). J gave up 5 bases and V 2 bases, and 8 bases lay outside the gene matches. CDR3 in DNA: TGCAGTGCTAGACCCGACAGGGTGAGAACTGAAGCTTTCTTT. Encoded protein: CSARPDRVRTEAFF.

The sample holds many counts of this clonotype. This sequence joins TRBV24-1 and TRBJ2-5; tentative D call: TRBD1 (5 bases). Germline V gene sequence: CDR1 KGHDR, CDR2 SFDVKD. Trimming removed 3 bases from V and 4 bases from J, with 8 bases in between. This CDR3 has 13 amino acids. The chain's CDR3 is CATSDGRAETQYF. The CDR3 DNA reads as TGTGCCACCAGTGATGGCAGGGCAGAGACCCAGTACTTC.

This clonotype came up many times. This chain connects TRBV7-2 to TRBJ2-5; a possible D gene is TRBD2 (5 bases). The germline CDR1 and CDR2 sequences are SGHTA and FQGNSA. CDR3 length: 13 residues. Trimming cost V 2 bases and J 3 bases, with 7 bases left between them. The CDR3, as DNA: TGTGCCAGCAGCTTACAACTAGAAGAGACCCAGTACTTC. This encodes CASSLQLEETQYF.